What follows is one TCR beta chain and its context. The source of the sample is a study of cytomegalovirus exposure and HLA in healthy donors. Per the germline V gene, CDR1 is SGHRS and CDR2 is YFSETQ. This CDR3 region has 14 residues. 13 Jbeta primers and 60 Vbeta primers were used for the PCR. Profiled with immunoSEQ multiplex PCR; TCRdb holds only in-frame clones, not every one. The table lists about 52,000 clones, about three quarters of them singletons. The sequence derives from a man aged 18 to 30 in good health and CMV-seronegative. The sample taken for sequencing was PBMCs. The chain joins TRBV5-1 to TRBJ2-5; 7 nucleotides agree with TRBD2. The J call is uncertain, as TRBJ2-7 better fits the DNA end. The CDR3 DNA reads TGCGCCAGCAGCCCTGGGCTAGCGGTGTACGAGCAGTACTTC. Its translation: CASSPGLAVYEQYF.